Following are 17 T cell receptor beta chains from one sample sequenced in a study of CXCR3-negative and CXCR3-positive naive CD8 T cells. What these receptors recognize is not known. cDNA libraries for TRB were generated by 5' RACE incorporating UMI labels. TCRdb re-called the 5' RACE reads and gives one entry per CDR3 protein, without DNA. The sample table includes about 86,000 distinct CDR3 sequences. Study results and limitations: Naive cells positive for CXCR3 carried more hydrophobic TRB CDR3s than CXCR3-negative ones.

The sample comprised naive CXCR3+ CD8+ T cells from blood. The subset is: CD45RO-CCR7+CD27+CD95- naive CD8+ T cells expressing CXCR3 (TNR3+). The receptors were gathered from a human donor in good health. Some clones in this sample may be carry-over from other donors' samples.

The J gene is TRBJ2-1, the V gene TRBV14. The germline V gene encodes CDR1 SGHDN and CDR2 FVKESK. The CDR3 contains 16 residues. CDR3 region: CASSQVLGGRYNEQFF.

The J gene is TRBJ2-2, the V gene TRBV5-5. The CDR3 length is 14 residues. Germline lookup yields CDR1 SGHKS and CDR2 YYEKEE (reference sequence). CDR3 sequence: CASSFGHYTGELFF. The variable domain in full, completed from reference TRBV5-5 and TRBJ2-2, reads DAGVTQSPTHLIKTRGQQVTLRCSPISGHKSVSWYQQVLGQGPQFIFQYYEKEERGRGNFPDRFSARQFPNYSSELNVNALLLGDSALYLCASSFGHYTGELFFGEGSRLTVL.

The genes are TRBV9 and TRBJ2-5; TCRdb's D call, TRBD1, is unchecked because there is no DNA. Per germline, CDR1 SGDLS and CDR2 YYNGEE. The length of the CDR3 is 12 residues. The CDR3 sequence is CASSVGGETQYF.

V usage is TRBV29-1 and J usage is TRBJ2-5; the D call of TRBD1 rests on TCRdb alone, since no DNA is present to check it. The germline gives CDR1 SQVTM, CDR2 ANQGSEA. The CDR3 spans 16 residues. CDR3 region: CSVDHDRVGLQETQYF.

The CDR3 protein is CASSLGVSAYEQYF. The J gene is TRBJ2-7, the V gene TRBV7-9; lacking DNA, the TRBD2 call made by TCRdb goes unchecked. This CDR3 has 14 amino acids. Germline CDR1 SEHNR, CDR2 FQNEAQ (reference sequence).

This sequence joins TRBV27 and TRBJ2-2; checking the TCRdb D call of TRBD1 is not possible without DNA. The germline V gene has CDR1 MNHEY and CDR2 SMNVEV (reference sequence). The CDR3 loop spans 15 amino acids. CDR3 sequence reads: CASSSRGLGTGELFF.

The gene calls are TRBV3-1 and TRBJ2-1; there is no DNA to check the TCRdb D call of TRBD2. From germline, CDR1 is LGHDT and CDR2 YNNKEL (reference sequence). This CDR3 contains 17 residues. CDR3 region: CASSQEGTSGGYNEQFF.

This rearrangement joins TRBV27 to TRBJ1-5; TCRdb indicates TRBD1, and absent DNA this call remains unverified. From germline, CDR1 is MNHEY and CDR2 SMNVEV (reference sequence). The CDR3 loop spans 16 amino acids. CDR3 amino acids: CASSLFGADDNQPQHF.

The rearrangement joins TRBV5-1 to TRBJ2-3; checking the TCRdb D call of TRBD1 is not possible without DNA. The CDR3 is 15 amino acids. Germline lookup yields CDR1 SGHRS and CDR2 YFSETQ. This chain's CDR3 is CASSGGRGHTDTQYF. Using reference TRBV5-1 and TRBJ2-3 for the parts outside the CDR3, the full variable domain is KAGVTQTPRYLIKTRGQQVTLSCSPISGHRSVSWYQQTPGQGLQFLFEYFSETQRNKGNFPGRFSGRQFSNSRSEMNVSTLELGDSALYLCASSGGRGHTDTQYFGPGTRLTVL.

The rearrangement links TRBV13 to TRBJ2-7; TCRdb calls TRBD1, which cannot be checked without DNA. Germline CDR1 PRHDT, CDR2 FYEKMQ (reference sequence). The CDR3 totals 16 residues. CDR3 amino acids: CASSLQTGTSRRQQYF.

V and J are TRBV29-1 and TRBJ2-1; TCRdb names TRBD1, which stays unverified in the absence of DNA. The CDR3 is 14 residues long. Per germline, CDR1 SQVTM and CDR2 ANQGSEA. The CDR3 region is CSVEGGSSYNEQFF.

The V gene is TRBV5-1, the J gene TRBJ2-1; TCRdb designates TRBD1, a call that cannot be tested without DNA. Per the germline V gene, CDR1 is SGHRS and CDR2 is YFSETQ. CDR3 size: 15 residues. This chain's CDR3 is CASSLVRDRENEQFF.

The chain recombines TRBV4-3 with TRBJ2-1; there is no DNA to check the TCRdb D call of TRBD1. Per the germline V gene, CDR1 is LGHNA and CDR2 is YSLEER. This CDR3 contains 14 residues. This CDR3 is CASSHGQGRREQFF.

The V call is TRBV4-2, the J call TRBJ2-1. CDR1 is LGHNA, CDR2 YNFKEQ, per germline. The CDR3 spans 14 residues. The CDR3 is CASSQVAGYGEQFF.

The CDR3 is CASSSITGTGHTEAFF. The chain uses TRBV4-1 and TRBJ1-1; checking the TCRdb D call of TRBD1 is not possible without DNA. In germline, CDR1 is MGHRA, CDR2 YSYEKL. The CDR3 loop spans 16 amino acids.

The V call is TRBV18, the J call TRBJ1-5; TCRdb indicates TRBD1, and absent DNA this call remains unverified. CDR1 KGHSH and CDR2 LQKENI come from the germline V gene. This CDR3 has 18 amino acids. The CDR3 here is CASSPTGTGGTFNQPQHF.

The chain links TRBV4-1 to TRBJ2-1; TCRdb picks TRBD1, but there is no DNA to check that call. This CDR3 contains 13 residues. Germline V gene lookup returns CDR1 MGHRA and CDR2 YSYEKL. The CDR3 here is CASGSAPYNEQFF.